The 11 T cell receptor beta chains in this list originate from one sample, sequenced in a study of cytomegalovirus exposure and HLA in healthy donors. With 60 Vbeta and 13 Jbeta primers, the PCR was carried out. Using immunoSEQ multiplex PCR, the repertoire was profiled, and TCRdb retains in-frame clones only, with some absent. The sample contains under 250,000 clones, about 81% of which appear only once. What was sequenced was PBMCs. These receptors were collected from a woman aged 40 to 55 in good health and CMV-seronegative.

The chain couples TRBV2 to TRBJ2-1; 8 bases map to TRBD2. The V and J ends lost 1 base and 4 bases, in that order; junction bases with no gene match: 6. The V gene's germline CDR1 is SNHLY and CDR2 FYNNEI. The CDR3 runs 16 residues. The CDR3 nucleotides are TGTGCCAGCAGTGAAGACGGGAGGGCCGGTTACAATGAGCAGTTCTTC. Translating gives CASSEDGRAGYNEQFF.

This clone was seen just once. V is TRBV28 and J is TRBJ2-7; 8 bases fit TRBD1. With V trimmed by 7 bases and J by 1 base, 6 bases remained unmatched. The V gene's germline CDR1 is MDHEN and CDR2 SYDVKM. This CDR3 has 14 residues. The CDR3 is CASNPRGQSYEQYF. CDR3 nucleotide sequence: TGTGCCAGCAACCCCAGGGGGCAATCCTACGAGCAGTACTTC.

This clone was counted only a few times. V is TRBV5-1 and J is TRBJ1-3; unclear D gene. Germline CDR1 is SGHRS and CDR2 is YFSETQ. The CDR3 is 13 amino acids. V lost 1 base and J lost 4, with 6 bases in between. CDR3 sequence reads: CASSLYGGNTIYF. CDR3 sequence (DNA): TGCGCCAGCAGCTTGTACGGGGGAAACACCATATATTTT.

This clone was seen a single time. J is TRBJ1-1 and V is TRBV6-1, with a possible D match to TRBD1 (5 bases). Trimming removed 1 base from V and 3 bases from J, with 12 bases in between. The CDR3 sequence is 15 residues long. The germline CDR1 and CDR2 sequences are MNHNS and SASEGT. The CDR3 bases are TGTGCCAGCAGTGAAGGGGGCTATGGAGACACTGAAGCTTTCTTT. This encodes CASSEGGYGDTEAFF.

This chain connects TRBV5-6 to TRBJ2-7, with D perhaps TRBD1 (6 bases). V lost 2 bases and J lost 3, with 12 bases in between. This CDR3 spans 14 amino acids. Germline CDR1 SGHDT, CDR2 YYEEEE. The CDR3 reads CASSFWTARYEQYF. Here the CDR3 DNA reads TGTGCCAGCAGCTTCTGGACAGCCCGCTACGAGCAGTACTTC.

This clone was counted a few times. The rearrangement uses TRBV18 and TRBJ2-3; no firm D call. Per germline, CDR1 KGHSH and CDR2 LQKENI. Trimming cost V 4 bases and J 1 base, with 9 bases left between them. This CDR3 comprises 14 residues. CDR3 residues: CASSRRPGTDTQYF. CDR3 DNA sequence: TGTGCCAGCTCACGCCGTCCGGGCACAGATACGCAGTATTTT.

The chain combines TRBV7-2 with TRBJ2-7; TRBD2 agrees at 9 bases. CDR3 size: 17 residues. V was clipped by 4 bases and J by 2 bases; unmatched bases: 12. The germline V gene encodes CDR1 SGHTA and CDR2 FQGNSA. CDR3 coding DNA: TGTGCCAGCAGCTCGATCGGAGCGGCGGGAGGGCCCTACGAGCAGTACTTC. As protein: CASSSIGAAGGPYEQYF.

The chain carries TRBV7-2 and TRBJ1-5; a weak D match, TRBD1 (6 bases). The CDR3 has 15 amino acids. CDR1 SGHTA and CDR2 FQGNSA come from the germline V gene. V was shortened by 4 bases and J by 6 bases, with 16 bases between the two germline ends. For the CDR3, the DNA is TGTGCCAGCAGCTCCGCCGCCAGGGGAGCTCAGCCCCAGCATTTT. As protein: CASSSAARGAQPQHF.

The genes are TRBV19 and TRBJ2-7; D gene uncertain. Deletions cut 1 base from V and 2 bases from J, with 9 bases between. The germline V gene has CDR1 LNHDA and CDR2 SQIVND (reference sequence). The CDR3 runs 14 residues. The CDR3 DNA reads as TGTGCCAGTAGTATAGGTCCCCAAACCTACGAGCAGTACTTC. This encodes CASSIGPQTYEQYF. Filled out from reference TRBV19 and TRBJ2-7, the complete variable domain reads DGGITQSPKYLFRKEGQNVTLSCEQNLNHDAMYWYRQDPGQGLRLIYYSQIVNDFQKGDIAEGYSVSREKKESFPLTVTSAQKNPTAFYLCASSIGPQTYEQYFGPGTRLTVT.

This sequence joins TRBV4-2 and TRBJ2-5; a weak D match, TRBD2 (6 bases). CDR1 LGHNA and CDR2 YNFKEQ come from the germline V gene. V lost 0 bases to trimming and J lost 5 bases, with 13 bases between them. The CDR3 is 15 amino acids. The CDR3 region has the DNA TGTGCCAGCAGCCAAGAAGGAGGGGCCAGGGAGACCCAGTACTTC. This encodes CASSQEGGARETQYF.

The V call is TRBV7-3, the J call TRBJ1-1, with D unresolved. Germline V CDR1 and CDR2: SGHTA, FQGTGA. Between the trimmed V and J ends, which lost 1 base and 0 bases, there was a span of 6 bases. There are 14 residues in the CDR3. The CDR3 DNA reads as TGTGCCAGCAGCTTAATGGGCATGAACACTGAAGCTTTCTTT. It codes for CASSLMGMNTEAFF. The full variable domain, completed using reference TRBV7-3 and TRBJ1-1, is GAGVSQTPSNKVTEKGKYVELRCDPISGHTALYWYRQSLGQGPEFLIYFQGTGAADDSGLPNDRFFAVRPEGSVSTLKIQRTERGDSAVYLCASSLMGMNTEAFFGQGTRLTVV.